This T cell receptor beta chain emerged from a study of blood T cell repertoires in COVID-19. Overall study: PBMCs, B-cell-depleted T cells, or T cells were the source of the cDNA or gDNA that made up the material.

As originally analysed: Reference gene primer amplification gave estimated nucleated cell counts. TCRdb's table, derived via immunoSEQ multiplex PCR, lists solely in-frame clones and lacks some. That table gives V, J and clone size, and the DNA gave D and trimming. The sample carries 140,000 or so clones, 60% to 85% recorded once. The clonotype originates from a man aged 45-65 years with acute or convalescent COVID-19. Sequencing input: peripheral blood.

In DNA form, the CDR3 reads TGCGCCAGCAGCTTGGCAGGGGTAGGGACTGAAGCTTTCTTT. Translating gives CASSLAGVGTEAFF. This chain joins TRBV5-1 and TRBJ1-1, with TRBD1 as a possible D gene (6 bases). Trimming cost V 0 bases and J 5 bases, with 11 bases left between them. The germline V gene encodes CDR1 SGHRS and CDR2 YFSETQ. The CDR3 length is 14 residues.